The 5 T cell receptor beta chains below were found in one sample sequenced in a study of regulatory T cells in long-lasting Graves disease. To make TCR beta libraries, researchers used iRepertoire HTBI primers and Arm-PCR of CDR3 regions. TCRdb re-derived calls from the multiplex PCR reads in MiXCR, one entry per CDR3 protein. There are 550,000 or so distinct CDR3 sequences in the sample; around 13% occur only once, and approximately 9.6% lies in the top ten. Time point denoted: newly diagnosed GD, antithyroid drugs for less than 3 months. Researchers made the TCR library from RNA that was extracted from PBMCs. These records were also assigned to another study, of T cells in Graves' hyperthyroidism and ophthalmopathy.

Sequenced here: peripheral blood mononuclear cells (PBMCs), sampled at new diagnosis, from a patient treated with antithyroid drugs. The receptors come from a woman under 40 with Graves disease.

This clonotype was observed a handful of times. This chain joins TRBV9 and TRBJ2-7; tentatively, D is TRBD2 (7 bases). Deletions cut 0 bases from V and 4 bases from J, with 14 bases between. Germline V gives CDR1 SGDLS, CDR2 YYNGEE. There are 15 residues in the CDR3. The CDR3 DNA follows: TGTGCCAGCAGCGTAGGCCCGAGGGGGGGGTACGAGCAGTACTTC. Its translation: CASSVGPRGGYEQYF.

This clonotype was counted at least ten times. The chain recombines TRBV4-1 with TRBJ1-1; D uncertain. Trimming took 4 bases from V and 4 from J, leaving 16 bases between them. The CDR3 runs 15 residues. The germline V gene has CDR1 MGHRA and CDR2 YSYEKL. The CDR3 nucleotides are TGCGCCAGCAGCCTCAACGCGGGCAGCCGCACTGAAGCTTTCTTT. Encoded protein: CASSLNAGSRTEAFF.

This chain connects TRBV6-1 to TRBJ2-1; the match to TRBD2 covers 9 bases. Germline CDR1 MNHNS, CDR2 SASEGT. The trim removed 6 bases at V and 9 bases at J, leaving 15 bases unmatched. The CDR3 extends over 16 amino acids. CDR3 DNA: TGTGCCAGCAGCCGACGGTCGGGACTAGCCTCGGGTGAGCAGTTCTTC. Its translation is CASSRRSGLASGEQFF.

This clonotype showed up many times. The V call is TRBV12-3 or TRBV12-4, the J call TRBJ2-1; D may correspond to TRBD1 or TRBD2 (5 bases each). The ends were cut back, 2 bases at V and 3 bases at J, with 11 bases in the middle. The CDR3 is made up of 15 amino acids. The DNA of the CDR3 is TGTGCCAGCAGTTTATTCTCTGGGGGCTACAATGAGCAGTTCTTC. Its translation is CASSLFSGGYNEQFF.

The chain carries TRBV3-1 and TRBJ2-1; either TRBD1 or TRBD2 may supply D (5 bases each). Germline V lookup: CDR1 LGHDT, CDR2 YNNKEL (reference sequence). Between the trimmed V and J ends, which lost 5 bases and 6 bases, there was a span of 17 bases. The length of the CDR3 is 15 residues. Here the CDR3 DNA reads TGTGCCAGCAGCTCACCCCGTGGGGGAGTCAATGAGCAGTTCTTC. It yields the protein CASSSPRGGVNEQFF.